This T cell receptor (beta chain) was identified during a study of early T cells in non-severe SARS-CoV-2 infection. This clonotype showed up many times. Its antigen remains unidentified. V dropped 8 bases and J dropped 5; count of bases not matched to a gene: 6. Germline CDR1 and CDR2: KGHDR and SFDVKD. The CDR3 spans 14 residues. The study's findings and limits: VDJdb matching skewed toward anti-spike CD8 responses, missing private and CD4 specificities.

From the 5' RACE reads, TCRdb called clonotypes with MiXCR, one entry per CDR3 protein. The sample lists fewer than 60,000 distinct CDR3 sequences, 10% to 15% seen once, with less than 9.5% in the top ten. The source is an adult who was a healthcare worker with PCR-confirmed SARS-CoV-2 infection or an uninfected control (not recorded which). J is TRBJ2-3 and V is TRBV24-1; 10 bases agree with TRBD1. The source material was whole blood. CDR3 sequence: CATTSGQGGDTQYF. CDR3 sequence (DNA): TGTGCCACCACATCTGGACAGGGGGGAGATACGCAGTATTTT.